These T cell receptor beta chains were read from a single sample in a study of post-analysis software for immune sequencing data. MiXCR, applied by TCRdb to the PCR reads, yields one record per CDR3 protein. Among just over 250,000 distinct CDR3 sequences listed, 30% to 45% were seen once. The sequencing sample was made of blood. These receptors were taken from a girl aged 10-17 years with multiple sclerosis. CDR3s include the opening cysteine and the closing phenylalanine or tryptophan. A D gene is named only where the DNA matches it firmly. A row's size may be missing; if present it is once, few, many or a size class.

TRBV25-1	many	TRBD1	TRBJ2-5	TGTGCCAGCAGTGCCCTCCGGGGACAGGGAGCGAAAGAGACCCAGTACTTC	CASSALRGQGAKETQYF
TRBV30	few	-	TRBJ1-2	TGTGCCTGGAGTGTACTGGCCAGGGCCTTAGGGGGCTACACCTTC	CAWSVLARALGGYTF
TRBV20-1	few	TRBD1	TRBJ1-5	TGCAGTGCTAGGGGCCCGGGACAGGGGGCGGGTCAGCCCCAGCATTTT	CSARGPGQGAGQPQHF
TRBV12-3/TRBV12-4	many	-	TRBJ2-1	TGTGCCAGCAGTACCTCCTACAATGAGCAGTTCTTC	CASSTSYNEQFF
TRBV7-9	few	-	TRBJ1-5	TGTGCCAGCAGCTCCGCGGGGGCTAGGGGAGTAGGGCAGCCCCAGCATTTT	CASSSAGARGVGQPQHF
TRBV5-6	-	TRBD1	TRBJ2-7	TGTGCCAGCAGCTTACAGGGGGGTGACTCCTACGAGCAGTACTTC	CASSLQGGDSYEQYF
TRBV28	many	TRBD2	TRBJ2-3	TGTGCCAGCATCCGGGGGGTCCATAGCACAGATACGCAGTATTTT	CASIRGVHSTDTQYF
TRBV6-1	-	-	TRBJ2-3	TGTACCAGCAGCCGGACCCGGGACGGCACAGATACGCAGTATTTT	CTSSRTRDGTDTQYF
TRBV27	many	-	TRBJ1-5	TGTGCCAGCAGTTTCGAGAGGAATCAGCCCCAGCATTTT	CASSFERNQPQHF
TRBV10-2	few	-	TRBJ2-2	TGCGCCAGCAGAGAACATGGGGGTAACACCGGGGAGCTGTTTTTT	CASREHGGNTGELFF
TRBV7-2	-	TRBD2	TRBJ2-3	TGTGCCAGCAGCGCTGGACTAGAGGCAGATACGCAGTATTTT	CASSAGLEADTQYF
TRBV20-1	-	TRBD1	TRBJ2-5	TGCAGTGCCGGACGGACAGGGGTAGAGGAGACCCAGTACTTC	CSAGRTGVEETQYF
TRBV6-5	-	TRBD2	TRBJ2-7	TGTGCCTGCAGTCCCCCGGGAGGTAGATACGAGCAGTACTTC	CACSPPGGRYEQYF
TRBV27	few	-	TRBJ1-1	TGTGCCAGCAGTTTCTTAGGGAGGGCGGCGGGTGGCACTGAAGCTTTCTTT	CASSFLGRAAGGTEAFF
TRBV5-4	few	-	TRBJ1-2	TGTGCCAGCAGCCAGACAAACCAAAACTATGGCTACACCTTC	CASSQTNQNYGYTF
TRBV18	-	TRBD2	TRBJ2-7	TGTGCCAGCTCACCAAGAGGGACTAGCGGGAGAGACGAGCAGTACTTC	CASSPRGTSGRDEQYF
TRBV5-4	many	-	TRBJ1-4	TGTGCCAGCAGCTTGCAAGGGCTTAATGAAAAACTGTTTTTT	CASSLQGLNEKLFF
TRBV20-1	-	TRBD1	TRBJ2-7	TGCAGTGCTTGTGACAGGGGGCCAGTCTGCTACGAGCAGTACTTC	CSACDRGPVCYEQYF
TRBV4-2	many	-	TRBJ1-2	TGTGCCAGCAGCCAAGAACGCGTGAACTATGGCTACACCTTC	CASSQERVNYGYTF
TRBV7-9	-	-	TRBJ1-1	TGTGCCAGCAGCTCTGTGGTAAACACTGAAGCTTTCTTT	CASSSVVNTEAFF
TRBV2	-	-	TRBJ2-1	TGTGCCGGCAGTGAGGCCTCCCTTGGGTGGAAAGGATACAGTGAGCAGTTCTTC	CAGSEASLGWKGYSEQFF
TRBV4-1	many	-	TRBJ2-5	TGCGCCAGCAGCCAAATAGGGGTGTACCAAGAGACCCAGTACTTC	CASSQIGVYQETQYF
TRBV7-6	-	-	TRBJ1-1	TGTGCCAGCAGCGCGGTACAGGGCCCCGATGAAGCTTTCTTT	CASSAVQGPDEAFF
TRBV7-8	once	-	TRBJ2-6	TGTGCCAGCAGCTTTTCGGGGCAGGTGGAATCTGGGGCCAACGTCCTGACTTTC	CASSFSGQVESGANVLTF
TRBV7-9	-	TRBD1	TRBJ1-5	TGTGCCAGCAGCTTAGGGGCCGCAACAGGGGCCAATTGGCAGCCCCAGCATTTT	CASSLGAATGANWQPQHF
TRBV28	few	-	TRBJ1-1	TGTGCCAGCAGTCCCCCCGGGTCCTCGAACACTGAAGCTTTCTTT	CASSPPGSSNTEAFF
TRBV9	many	-	TRBJ2-1	TGTGCCAGCAGCCCAGGGGGGAGCTCCTACAATGAGCAGTTCTTC	CASSPGGSSYNEQFF
TRBV9	-	TRBD1	TRBJ2-3	TGTGCCAGCAGCGAGGGGAACCAGGGGGCAGATACGCAGTATTTT	CASSEGNQGADTQYF
TRBV7-9	-	TRBD1	TRBJ1-4	TGTGCCAGCAGCTTAGGGCCGGGACAGCCCAATGAAAAACTGTTTTTT	CASSLGPGQPNEKLFF
TRBV7-2	many	-	TRBJ2-5	TGTGCCAGCAGCTCAACACAAGAGACCCAGTACTTC	CASSSTQETQYF
TRBV4-1	-	TRBD2	TRBJ2-5	TGCGCCAGCAGCCAAGAAACTAGCGGGAGGTTAGAGACCCAGTACTTC	CASSQETSGRLETQYF
TRBV28	many	-	TRBJ2-3	TGTGCCAGCAGTTCCCCCCTGTACGGATCCAACACAGATACGCAGTATTTT	CASSSPLYGSNTDTQYF
TRBV20-1	-	-	TRBJ2-5	TGCAGTGCTAGGTTCGGAGTACAAGAGACCCAGTACTTC	CSARFGVQETQYF
TRBV10-3	many	-	TRBJ1-2	TGTGCCATCAGTGTGTCGGGGATCCACTATGGCTACACCTTC	CAISVSGIHYGYTF
TRBV5-1	many	-	TRBJ2-1	TGCGCCAGCAGCCCGGGAGAGTGGTCCTACAATGAGCAGTTCTTC	CASSPGEWSYNEQFF
TRBV20-1	-	-	TRBJ2-5	TGCAGTGCTAGAGAAACGGAGGCCGAGACCCAGTACTTC	CSARETEAETQYF
TRBV5-6	many	-	TRBJ1-4	TGTGCCAGCAGCCCCGGCCAGGGCGGAGGTGAAAAACTGTTTTTT	CASSPGQGGGEKLFF
TRBV7-2	many	-	TRBJ1-1	TGTGCCAGCAGCTTAAGGGAAGGGAACACTGAAGCTTTCTTT	CASSLREGNTEAFF
TRBV5-5	many	TRBD2	TRBJ2-3	TGTGCCAGCAGCTTTCCGGCGGGAGTAGACACAGATACGCAGTATTTT	CASSFPAGVDTDTQYF
TRBV5-1	-	TRBD2	TRBJ2-7	TGCGCCAGCAGCTTAATAGCGGGGGCCAGCTCCTACGAGCAGTACTTC	CASSLIAGASSYEQYF
TRBV7-2	few	TRBD1	TRBJ2-3	TGTGCCAGCAGCTTAGCAGGCCAGGGGGTTGCAGATACGCAGTATTTT	CASSLAGQGVADTQYF
TRBV4-2	many	-	TRBJ2-1	TGTGCCAGCAGCCAGGACCAATTAGGCAATGAGCAGTTCTTC	CASSQDQLGNEQFF
TRBV12-3/TRBV12-4	many	-	TRBJ1-4	TGTGCCAGCAGGGAGGGGGGACATAATGAAAAACTGTTTTTT	CASREGGHNEKLFF
TRBV20-1	-	-	TRBJ1-6	TGCAGTGCTAGAGCGGGCAGTCATAATTCACCCCTCCACTTT	CSARAGSHNSPLHF
TRBV20-1	many	-	TRBJ1-2	TGCAGTGCTAGAGAGGGCAGTTCTAACTATGGCTACACCTTC	CSAREGSSNYGYTF
TRBV20-1	many	-	TRBJ1-5	TGCAGTGCCCTTCGTGGGGGGGGCGAAGAGCCCCAGCATTTT	CSALRGGGEEPQHF
TRBV10-3	-	-	TRBJ2-1	TGTGCCATCAGTGACTCTAGCGTATCCTACAATGAGCAGTTCTTC	CAISDSSVSYNEQFF
TRBV11-2	few	-	TRBJ1-5	TGTGCCAGCAGCTTAGACAGCCGCAATCAGCCCCAGCATTTT	CASSLDSRNQPQHF
TRBV7-2	many	TRBD2	TRBJ2-3	TGTGCCAGCAGCCCCTCGCTCGCCGGGAGGGCCTTAGATACGCAGTATTTT	CASSPSLAGRALDTQYF
TRBV29-1	many	-	TRBJ2-3	TGCAGCGTTGGAAGGGTTCTTGGGGATACGCAGTATTTT	CSVGRVLGDTQYF
TRBV6-5	-	TRBD1	TRBJ1-2	TGTGCCAGCAGTTACGGGACAGGCGGCTACACCTTC	CASSYGTGGYTF
TRBV10-3	-	TRBD1	TRBJ2-1	TGTGCCATCATTTTCCGGACAGGGGCTCTGGAGCCGTTCTTC	CAIIFRTGALEPFF
TRBV6-6	many	TRBD2	TRBJ2-3	TGTGCCAGCAGTTCCGGAATAGCGGGGGGGCCTAAAGATACGCAGTATTTT	CASSSGIAGGPKDTQYF